These T cell receptor beta chains were read from a single sample in a study of T cells in Graves' hyperthyroidism and ophthalmopathy. In TCRdb, the multiplex PCR reads were re-called with MiXCR into one record per CDR3 protein. The repertoire holds about 260,000 distinct CDR3 sequences, 25% seen once, with around 30% in the top ten. Sequencing was performed on blood. These receptors came from a man between 40 and 49 years old with Graves' hyperthyroidism that later progressed to Graves' ophthalmopathy. Each CDR3 is given without its conserved first and last residue.

V gene	J gene	CDR3 protein
TRBV6-5	TRBJ2-2	ASSYGQSTGELF
TRBV7-7	TRBJ2-7	ASSLAAGGLNEQY
TRBV7-8	TRBJ2-2	ASSLSNGQADVFLELF
TRBV20-1	TRBJ2-5	SARDGGNSLETQY
TRBV4-2	TRBJ2-2	ASSQVTTGELF
TRBV6-1	TRBJ2-5	ASIKRVAGIMKETQY
TRBV15	TRBJ1-2	ATRTGGGLAGYT
TRBV5-1	TRBJ2-5	ASSLVPDQETQY
TRBV28	TRBJ2-7	ASKLAGLSYEQY
TRBV12-3/TRBV12-4	TRBJ1-5	ASSLRQGSQPQH
TRBV20-1	TRBJ2-7	SASLAVTYEQY
TRBV24-1	TRBJ2-2	ATSDLRPNTGELF
TRBV5-1	TRBJ2-4	ASSLGQQNIQY
TRBV12-3/TRBV12-4	TRBJ2-2	ASSLGQVLNTGELF
TRBV6-1	TRBJ1-5	ASLGQSNQPQH
TRBV6-5	TRBJ2-7	ASSYSGRGGKTYEQY
TRBV6-1	TRBJ2-7	ASSETGTVDEQY
TRBV7-8	TRBJ1-5	ASSLYRNSNQPQH
TRBV7-2	TRBJ1-2	ASSLGDRAARGYT
TRBV15	TRBJ1-2	ATSMSGAPYGYT
TRBV28	TRBJ2-7	ASSSGTDNEQY
TRBV12-3/TRBV12-4	TRBJ2-7	ASSYSGGGYEQY
TRBV29-1	TRBJ2-7	SVAGFSGQGRVGTYEQY
TRBV28	TRBJ1-5	ASSLAGAGPQH
TRBV2	TRBJ2-5	ASSRLPRLSVETQY
TRBV9	TRBJ2-2	ASSVASGAGELF
TRBV30	TRBJ2-2	AWNGRNTGELF
TRBV29-1	TRBJ1-1	SVDVSTNTEAF
TRBV15	TRBJ1-5	ATRGQGVSNQPQH
TRBV20-1	TRBJ1-1	SARVAEEAF
TRBV7-6	TRBJ2-7	ASSLGHPSSYEQY
TRBV6-2/TRBV6-3	TRBJ2-4	ASGLAKNIQY
TRBV6-2/TRBV6-3	TRBJ1-2	ASSYGQDLNYGYT
TRBV6-2/TRBV6-3	TRBJ2-7	ASSIAGASYEQY
TRBV27	TRBJ2-7	ASSFAGGLTAFQY
TRBV12-3/TRBV12-4	TRBJ1-5	ASSFKDLNQPQH
TRBV2	TRBJ2-2	ASSLGLANTGELF
TRBV6-2/TRBV6-3	TRBJ2-4	ASIASGRGKNIQY
TRBV13	TRBJ1-5	ASSWRGNQPQH
TRBV20-1	TRBJ2-5	SASPSGGGTFQETQY
TRBV11-2	TRBJ2-7	ASSFWQGDLRGQY
TRBV19	TRBJ2-7	ASSSGAVGYEQY
TRBV27	TRBJ2-7	ASSFGHLAYEQY
TRBV6-1	TRBJ2-6	ASSEWASGANVLT
TRBV6-2/TRBV6-3	TRBJ1-1	ASSSPTVHAEAF
TRBV6-8	TRBJ2-7	ASSTRPRQY
TRBV6-2/TRBV6-3	TRBJ2-7	ASRPTGRYEQY
TRBV7-4	TRBJ2-5	ASSPRSRSHETQY
TRBV14	TRBJ2-5	ASSPLLAGAGETQY
TRBV12-3/TRBV12-4	TRBJ1-1	ASRSLLGTEAF
TRBV2	TRBJ2-7	ASIGGRYEQY
TRBV30	TRBJ2-2	AWSKTSANTGELF